The 15 T cell receptor beta chains reported below all come from one sample, sequenced in a study of neurological immune-mediated disorders. One entry per CDR3 protein results from TCRdb running MiXCR on the 5' RACE reads. The sample has 55,000 to 70,000 distinct CDR3 sequences, approximately 4.6% seen once. The source material was PBMCs. These receptors were obtained from a woman aged 50 to 60 with multiple sclerosis.

In its sample, this clonotype was seen many times. Germline and junction disagree at one end, which may indicate a read error. V usage is TRBV7-7 and J usage is TRBJ2-2; 7 positions match TRBD2. This CDR3 region has 14 residues. The V gene's germline CDR1 is SSHAT and CDR2 FNYEAQ (reference sequence). This CDR3 is CASSSSGGTGELFF. DNA for the CDR3: TGTGCTAGCAGCTCATCGGGGGGAACCGGGGAGCTGTTTTTT.

Many counts were recorded for this clonotype. One end of the junction varies from germline; a read error may be responsible. The chain links TRBV20-1 to TRBJ1-6; 9 bases are a match to TRBD1. The CDR3 extends over 15 amino acids. CDR1 DFQATT and CDR2 SNEGSKA come from the germline V gene (reference sequence). CDR3 DNA: TGCAGTGCTAAAGTGACAGGGGGTACAAATTCACCCCTCAACTTT. This codes for CSAKVTGGTNSPLNF.

This clonotype was counted many times. Written as DNA, the CDR3 is TGTGCCAGCAGCCAAGATCTAGTATCAGATACGCAGTATTTT. Translating gives CASSQDLVSDTQYF. This chain connects TRBV14 to TRBJ2-3; D ambiguous. Trimming removed 0 bases at V and 4 bases at J, with 8 bases between. This CDR3 contains 14 residues. CDR1 is SGHDN and CDR2 is FVKESK in the germline V gene.

This clonotype has at least ten counts. The chain links TRBV20-1 to TRBJ1-2; TRBD1 matches at 7 bases. The CDR3 runs 13 residues. After removal of 5 bases from V and 3 bases from J, the junction contained 6 bases not matched to a gene. The germline gives CDR1 DFQATT, CDR2 SNEGSKA (reference sequence). The CDR3 loop is CSAHDRDDYGYTF. CDR3 DNA sequence: TGCAGTGCTCATGACAGGGACGACTATGGCTACACCTTC.

This clonotype came up many times. The chain employs TRBV7-8 and TRBJ1-6; 7 bases line up with TRBD1. Trimming took 6 bases from V and 9 from J; bases not matched to a gene: 8. Germline V gene data show CDR1 as SGHVS and CDR2 as FQNEAQ. The CDR3 loop spans 14 amino acids. The CDR3 DNA sequence: TGTGCCAGCAGACGCCGGGACAGTATTTCACCCCTCCACTTT. It codes for CASRRRDSISPLHF.

Comments on this clonotype: Its ends do not fully match the called genes, so a read error is possible. The genes are TRBV7-8 and TRBJ1-5, with TRBD1 matching 10 bases. Germline values: CDR1 SGHVS, CDR2 FQNEAQ. The CDR3 sequence is 16 residues long. The CDR3 region is CASSSWDRGGNQPQNF. Written as DNA, the CDR3 is TGTGCCAGCAGCTCCTGGGACAGGGGTGGTAATCAGCCCCAGAATTTT.

This clonotype appeared many times. The V and J genes are TRBV5-1 and TRBJ2-3; D is undetermined. The V end was cut by 0 bases, the J end by 6 bases, with 11 bases between. The CDR3 runs 14 residues. The germline V gene encodes CDR1 SGHRS and CDR2 YFSETQ. DNA of the CDR3: TGCGCCAGCAGCTTGGCAGTAGATCCTGATACGCAGTATTTT. This gives the protein CASSLAVDPDTQYF.

Of note for this clonotype: One base away lies a much larger clone, so this may be a sequencing read error. The chain recombines TRBV10-3 with TRBJ1-1; D gene ambiguous. CDR1 and CDR2 (germline): ENHRY, SYGVKD. CDR3 length: 14 residues. CDR3 region: CDISESGSGYWAFF. For the CDR3, the DNA is TGTGACATCAGTGAGTCGGGCTCTGGGTATTGGGCTTTCTTT.

This clonotype was picked up many times. This chain joins TRBV7-2 and TRBJ2-2; TRBD1 is a possible D gene (6 bases). The CDR3 contains 15 residues. Germline V gives CDR1 SGHTA, CDR2 FQGNSA. Trimming stripped 2 bases from V and 10 bases from J, with 17 bases between. The CDR3 spells CASSLTGTQGLELFF. As DNA, the CDR3 is TGTGCCAGCAGCTTAACAGGGACCCAAGGCTTGGAGCTGTTTTTT.

There are many counts of this clonotype. The chain is built from TRBV24-1 and TRBJ1-5; TRBD1 aligns across 9 bases. The ends lost 4 bases at V and 1 base at J; junction bases unmatched: 1. Germline CDR1 reads KGHDR; CDR2 reads SFDVKD. This CDR3 is 15 amino acids long. CDR3: CATSEQGASNQPQHF. CDR3 in DNA: TGTGCCACCAGTGAACAGGGGGCGAGCAATCAGCCCCAGCATTTT.

This clonotype occurred a few times. The junction and the germline gene differ at one end; a read error may be behind it. The chain combines TRBV11-3 with TRBJ1-6; TRBD1 agrees at 7 bases. The CDR3 covers 15 residues. Germline CDR1 and CDR2: SGHNT and YENEEA. CDR3 DNA sequence: TGTGCCAGCAGCTTCCATAGGGGGCTCAATTCACCCCTCAACTTT. It codes for CASSFHRGLNSPLNF. Filled out from reference TRBV11-3 and TRBJ1-6, the complete variable domain reads EAGVVQSPRYKIIEKKQPVAFWCNPISGHNTLYWYLQNLGQGPELLIRYENEEAVDDSQLPKDRFSAERLKGVDSTLKIQPAELGDSAVYLCASSFHRGLNSPLNFGNGTRLTVT.

This clonotype has ten or more counts. The chain uses TRBV4-1 and TRBJ2-7; D may match TRBD1 or TRBD2 (5 bases each). The germline V and J ends were trimmed by 2 bases and 1 base, with 12 bases remaining between them. The CDR3 totals 15 residues. CDR1 and CDR2 (germline): MGHRA, YSYEKL. The CDR3 spells CASSQTGTESYEQYF. In DNA, the CDR3 is TGCGCCAGCAGCCAAACCGGGACGGAATCCTACGAGCAGTACTTC.

This clonotype was recorded at least ten times. Here the CDR3 reads CASSHARDRGTGGGYTF. As DNA, the CDR3 is TGCGCCAGCAGCCACGCCCGGGACAGAGGGACGGGCGGCGGCTACACCTTC. The V and J genes are TRBV5-1 and TRBJ1-2, with TRBD1 matching 7 bases. This CDR3 comprises 17 residues. CDR1 is SGHRS and CDR2 is YFSETQ in the germline V gene. The J segment lost 8 bases and the V segment lost 4 bases, leaving 20 bases of the junction unmatched.

There are many counts of this clonotype. The CDR3 DNA follows: TGTGCCATCAAGGAGGGGTACAATGAGCAGTTCTTC. This sequence encodes CAIKEGYNEQFF. This rearrangement joins TRBV10-3 to TRBJ2-1; tentative D call: TRBD2 (6 bases). V lost 7 bases, J lost 4 bases, and 8 bases lay in between. Germline values: CDR1 ENHRY, CDR2 SYGVKD. The CDR3 runs to 12 residues.

This clonotype has ten or more counts. This chain links TRBV5-6 with TRBJ2-1; the D call may be TRBD1 or TRBD2 (5 bases each). This CDR3 is 14 amino acids long. Germline V lookup: CDR1 SGHDT, CDR2 YYEEEE. The germline V and J ends were trimmed by 3 bases and 4 bases, with 11 bases remaining between them. Here the CDR3 DNA reads TGTGCCAGCAGCTATCCGGGACCTTACAATGAGCAGTTCTTC. Translating it yields CASSYPGPYNEQFF.